A selection of T cell receptor beta chains follows, all from one sample in a study of T cells in localized non-small cell lung cancer. Produced via immunoSEQ multiplex PCR; TCRdb's table is partial and in-frame only. The sample shows about 79,000 clones, approximately 84% of them seen only once. The material was peripheral blood, obtained before any cancer treatment. Every receptor here comes from a female donor at least 60 years old with stage I lung adenocarcinoma. CDR3s include the opening cysteine and the closing phenylalanine or tryptophan. The order of the fields is clone size, J gene, D gene, V gene, CDR3 DNA, CDR3 protein. A D gene is named only where the DNA matches it firmly. A clone size is listed for some rows: how often the clone was seen (once, few, many), or a class if it is expanded.

clone size: few
J gene: TRBJ1-1
D gene: TRBD1
V gene: TRBV19
CDR3 DNA: TGTGCCAGTAGGCGACAGGGGGTTAAGAACACTGAAGCTTTCTTT
CDR3 protein: CASRRQGVKNTEAFF

clone size: -
J gene: TRBJ1-4
D gene: -
V gene: TRBV7-2
CDR3 DNA: TGTGCCAGCAGCCGCAGTGGTGCCGCTAATGAAAAACTGTTTTTT
CDR3 protein: CASSRSGAANEKLFF

clone size: -
J gene: TRBJ2-1
D gene: TRBD2
V gene: TRBV14
CDR3 DNA: TGTGCCAGCAGCGTAACTAGCGGGTACTACAATGAGCAGTTCTTC
CDR3 protein: CASSVTSGYYNEQFF

clone size: -
J gene: TRBJ1-5
D gene: TRBD1
V gene: TRBV6-6
CDR3 DNA: TGTGCCAGCAGTGCCCGGGACAGGGGTTTTCAGCCCCAGCATTTT
CDR3 protein: CASSARDRGFQPQHF

clone size: -
J gene: TRBJ2-1
D gene: TRBD2
V gene: TRBV5-1
CDR3 DNA: TGCGCCAGCAGCTTAGGGACTAGCGGGGGGGCCGATGAGCAGTTCTTC
CDR3 protein: CASSLGTSGGADEQFF

clone size: -
J gene: TRBJ2-7
D gene: -
V gene: TRBV7-2
CDR3 DNA: TGTGCCAGCACCCCTTCCGGGGGGCTGGGGCAGTACTTC
CDR3 protein: CASTPSGGLGQYF

clone size: -
J gene: TRBJ2-5
D gene: -
V gene: TRBV11-2
CDR3 DNA: TGTGCCAGCACCCCAGGGGTGAAGTCCGTGGAGACCCAGTACTTC
CDR3 protein: CASTPGVKSVETQYF

clone size: -
J gene: TRBJ2-1
D gene: TRBD1
V gene: TRBV7-9
CDR3 DNA: TGTGCCAGCAGCTTGAGGACAGGGGTTGGCGAGCAGTTCTTC
CDR3 protein: CASSLRTGVGEQFF

clone size: -
J gene: TRBJ1-2
D gene: -
V gene: TRBV7-2
CDR3 DNA: TGTGCCAGCAGCTTAGAGGGCTCCGGGACATTCTATGGCTACACCTTC
CDR3 protein: CASSLEGSGTFYGYTF

clone size: -
J gene: TRBJ1-1
D gene: -
V gene: TRBV18
CDR3 DNA: TGTGCCAGCTCACCAGGGTTGACTGAAGCTTTCTTT
CDR3 protein: CASSPGLTEAFF

clone size: -
J gene: TRBJ2-7
D gene: -
V gene: TRBV2
CDR3 DNA: TGTGCCAGCAGTGAATTAGAGGGAGACGAGCAGTACTTC
CDR3 protein: CASSELEGDEQYF

clone size: few
J gene: TRBJ1-1
D gene: TRBD1
V gene: TRBV15
CDR3 DNA: TGTGCCACCAGCAGAGCAATGGGACAGCATGAAGCTTTCTTT
CDR3 protein: CATSRAMGQHEAFF

clone size: -
J gene: TRBJ2-7
D gene: TRBD2
V gene: TRBV27
CDR3 DNA: TGTGCCTCGGGGCGGGAGGCGCGAAGGACCTACGAGCAGTACTTC
CDR3 protein: CASGREARRTYEQYF

clone size: -
J gene: TRBJ2-7
D gene: -
V gene: TRBV20-1
CDR3 DNA: TGCAGTGCTAGAGGTGAATACGAGCAGTACTTC
CDR3 protein: CSARGEYEQYF

clone size: -
J gene: TRBJ2-3
D gene: -
V gene: TRBV18
CDR3 DNA: TGTGCCAGCTCACCAATACTAGCCCCTGGCACAGATACGCAGTATTTT
CDR3 protein: CASSPILAPGTDTQYF

clone size: many
J gene: TRBJ1-4
D gene: -
V gene: TRBV5-5
CDR3 DNA: TGTGCCAGCAGCTTTAGCCTTGAAAAACTGTTTTTT
CDR3 protein: CASSFSLEKLFF

clone size: -
J gene: TRBJ1-2
D gene: TRBD1
V gene: TRBV18
CDR3 DNA: TGTGCCAGCTCACTAGGGGACAGGGAGGATGGCTACACCTTC
CDR3 protein: CASSLGDREDGYTF